Presented here are 18 T cell receptor beta chains from one specimen sequenced in a study of T cells after yellow fever vaccination. Using its own MiXCR run on the 5' RACE reads, TCRdb lists one record per CDR3 protein. This sample has roughly 150,000 distinct CDR3 sequences, with 7.7% found just once. Source: CD4+ T cells sorted from PBMCs, taken 5 days after the yellow fever booster vaccination. All receptors derive from a man aged 30 to 39 who received the YFV17D yellow fever vaccine.

Details on this clonotype: This may stem from a read error, because a much larger clone lies one nucleotide away. The V and J genes are TRBV7-9 and TRBJ2-5; D is possibly TRBD1 (5 bases). The CDR3 consists of 15 residues. The V gene lost 3 bases and the J gene lost 2 bases, with 13 bases spanning the gap. CDR1 and CDR2 (germline): SEHNR, FQNEAQ (reference sequence). In DNA, the CDR3 is TGTGCCAGCAGCTTCGCGACAGACCATCAAGAGACCCAGTACTTC. Its translation is CASSFATDHQETQYF.

This clonotype was detected many times. The chain joins TRBV5-6 to TRBJ2-6, with D hard to call. V was shortened by 2 bases and J by 0 bases, with 9 bases between the two germline ends. The germline CDR1 and CDR2 sequences are SGHDT and YYEEEE. The CDR3 is made up of 16 amino acids. The CDR3 spells CASSFSASSGANVLTF. The DNA for the CDR3 is TGTGCCAGCAGCTTTTCTGCTAGCTCTGGGGCCAACGTCCTGACTTTC. Drawing the rest from reference TRBV5-6 and TRBJ2-6, the complete variable domain is DAGVTQSPTHLIKTRGQQVTLRCSPKSGHDTVSWYQQALGQGPQFIFQYYEEEERQRGNFPDRFSGHQFPNYSSELNVNALLLGDSALYLCASSFSASSGANVLTFGAGSRLTVL.

There are many counts of this clonotype. The genes are TRBV24-1 and TRBJ2-3; tentatively, D is TRBD2 (5 bases). Germline V gene lookup returns CDR1 KGHDR and CDR2 SFDVKD. The CDR3 loop spans 13 amino acids. V was clipped by 8 bases and J by 0 bases, with 8 bases between them. DNA of the CDR3: TGTGCCACCAACGGCGGGAGCACAGATACGCAGTATTTT. It translates to CATNGGSTDTQYF.

The sample holds many counts of this clonotype. The chain has TRBV5-1 and TRBJ2-1; possible D gene TRBD2, 6 bases. Germline V gene lookup returns CDR1 SGHRS and CDR2 YFSETQ. Trimming took 0 bases from V and 5 from J, leaving 15 bases between them. The CDR3 is 16 amino acids. The CDR3 DNA reads TGCGCCAGCAGCTTGGTTAGCGGTCCGACCAACAATGAGCAGTTCTTC. Amino acid sequence: CASSLVSGPTNNEQFF.

This clonotype has ten or more counts. The V call is TRBV5-1, the J call TRBJ2-1, with D perhaps matching TRBD2 (6 bases). CDR1 is SGHRS and CDR2 is YFSETQ in the germline V gene. This CDR3 contains 14 residues. Deletions cut 3 bases from V and 0 bases from J, with 7 bases between. The CDR3 protein is CASSWRGSYNEQFF. The CDR3, as DNA: TGCGCCAGCAGCTGGCGGGGCTCCTACAATGAGCAGTTCTTC.

The sample holds many counts of this clonotype. The CDR3 is CSVTPPAGYGGKKEQFF. The CDR3 DNA sequence: TGCAGCGTTACACCACCAGCGGGGTATGGCGGGAAGAAGGAGCAGTTCTTC. This chain connects TRBV29-1 to TRBJ2-1, with 7 nucleotides matching TRBD2. CDR1 and CDR2 from the germline V gene are SQVTM and ANQGSEA. V was pared by 5 bases and J by 10 bases, with 23 bases of the junction left unmatched. This CDR3 is 17 amino acids long.

This clonotype showed up many times. The CDR3 DNA reads as TGTGCCACCAACTGGACAGGGGGTCGGACTGAAGCTTTCTTT. Amino acid sequence: CATNWTGGRTEAFF. The chain recombines TRBV15 with TRBJ1-1; 10 bases align to TRBD1. The V and J ends lost 7 bases and 5 bases, in that order; junction bases with no gene match: 7. Per the germline V gene, CDR1 is LNHNV and CDR2 is YYDKDF (reference sequence). CDR3 size: 14 residues.

This clonotype has at least ten counts. V gene TRBV6-2 or TRBV6-3 combines with J gene TRBJ2-3, with 9 bases that match TRBD2. The junction had 12 bases not matched to a gene; V was cut back by 4 bases and J by 4 bases. Germline-derived CDR1 and CDR2 are MNHEY and SVGEGT. There are 17 residues in the CDR3. In DNA, the CDR3 is TGTGCCAGCAGTTCCAAGCGGGAGGTATGGGCGGCAGATACGCAGTATTTT. Translating gives CASSSKREVWAADTQYF.

This clonotype was observed a single time. A much larger clone lies a single base off, so this may be a read error. The chain uses TRBV25-1 and TRBJ2-7, with D perhaps assigned TRBD1 or TRBD2 (6 bases each). The V gene's germline CDR1 is MGHDK and CDR2 SYGVNS. This CDR3 has 14 amino acids. Trimming took 6 bases from V and 4 from J, leaving 16 bases between them. The CDR3 is CASRTPGASYEQYF. The CDR3 nucleotides read TGTGCCAGCAGGACGCCGGGGGCCAGTTACGAGCAGTACTTC.

This clonotype was counted at least ten times. V usage is TRBV12-3 or TRBV12-4 and J usage is TRBJ2-5; TRBD2 aligns across 10 bases. CDR3 length: 15 residues. V dropped 3 bases and J dropped 7; count of bases not matched to a gene: 8. Written as DNA, the CDR3 is TGTGCCAGCAGTTTTTCTAGCGGGAGTGTGGTGACCCAGTACTTC. Encoded protein: CASSFSSGSVVTQYF.

The table lists this clonotype with many counts. The chain uses TRBV20-1 and TRBJ2-3; D ambiguous. CDR1 is DFQATT and CDR2 is SNEGSKA in the germline V gene (reference sequence). The CDR3 runs to 13 residues. Trimming took off 6 bases at V and 4 bases at J, with 14 bases between the two ends. The CDR3 sequence: CSAPSTGSDTQYF. CDR3 nucleotides: TGCAGTGCGCCCTCCACCGGTTCAGATACGCAGTATTTT.

This clonotype was recorded many times. V and J are TRBV28 and TRBJ2-3, with D perhaps being TRBD1 or TRBD2 (5 bases each). The V end was cut by 5 bases, the J end by 1 base, with 16 bases between. CDR3 length equals 16 residues. Per germline, CDR1 MDHEN and CDR2 SYDVKM. The CDR3 loop is CASSPASLGGTDTQYF. DNA of the CDR3: TGTGCCAGCAGTCCAGCTAGCTTAGGGGGCACAGATACGCAGTATTTT. Full variable domain (outside the CDR3, taken from reference TRBV28 and TRBJ2-3): DVKVTQSSRYLVKRTGEKVFLECVQDMDHENMFWYRQDPGLGLRLIYFSYDVKMKEKGDIPEGYSVSREKKERFSLILESASTNQTSMYLCASSPASLGGTDTQYFGPGTRLTVL.

Concerning this clonotype itself: With a much larger clone just one base away, this may be a read error. The chain links TRBV4-3 to TRBJ2-7; D unclear. Deletions cut 0 bases from V and 7 bases from J, with 7 bases between. Germline values: CDR1 LGHNA, CDR2 YSLEER. This CDR3 is 12 amino acids long. Written as DNA, the CDR3 is TGCGCCAGCAGCCAAGAAGGATCTGAGCAGTACTTC. Translating gives CASSQEGSEQYF.

There are many counts of this clonotype. This chain connects TRBV5-1 to TRBJ2-3, with D uncertain. Between the trimmed V and J ends, which lost 0 bases and 2 bases, there was a span of 13 bases. Germline CDR1 SGHRS, CDR2 YFSETQ. The CDR3 contains 16 residues. Here the CDR3 reads CASSLAPSGFTDTQYF. CDR3 coding DNA: TGCGCCAGCAGCTTGGCCCCGTCAGGCTTCACAGATACGCAGTATTTT.

This clonotype was picked up many times. The V gene is TRBV15, the J gene TRBJ1-6; D remains ambiguous. V shed 11 bases and J shed 7 bases, with 12 bases lying between them. The CDR3 is made up of 12 amino acids. CDR1 is LNHNV, CDR2 YYDKDF, per germline (reference sequence). The CDR3 protein is CAVSRRNSPLHF. The CDR3 coding sequence is TGTGCCGTCTCCAGGAGGAATTCACCCCTCCACTTT.

This clonotype was counted at least ten times. The CDR3 nucleotides are TGTGCCAGCAGTTTCCAAGGACAGGGGGCGAGACAGCCCCAGCATTTT. Its translation is CASSFQGQGARQPQHF. The rearrangement uses TRBV6-2 or TRBV6-3 and TRBJ1-5; 11 positions match TRBD1. The CDR3 has 16 amino acids. The J segment lost 7 bases and the V segment lost 4 bases, leaving 9 bases of the junction unmatched. Germline CDR1 reads MNHEY; CDR2 reads SVGEGT.

The table lists this clonotype with many counts. V usage is TRBV7-9 and J usage is TRBJ2-5; 7 bases match TRBD2. This CDR3 comprises 13 residues. V trimming: 7 bases; J trimming: 2 bases; junction bases outside the gene matches: 4. Germline CDR1 reads SEHNR; CDR2 reads FQNEAQ (reference sequence). The CDR3 DNA sequence: TGTGCCAGCAACCGACTAGCACAAGAGACCCAGTACTTC. Translated, it gives CASNRLAQETQYF.

This clonotype was counted many times. The chain has TRBV12-3 or TRBV12-4 and TRBJ2-2; D tentatively reads TRBD1 or TRBD2 (5 bases each). V lost 6 bases and J 8 bases, leaving 10 bases between the germline ends. The CDR3 sequence is 12 residues long. The CDR3 nucleotides are TGTGCCAGCAGGGGGACGTGGGGGGAGCTGTTTTTT. This sequence encodes CASRGTWGELFF.